Described below is a single T cell receptor beta chain sequence and its context. The antigen remains unidentified. The entry originates in a study of PD-1 blockade in mismatch repair-deficient tumors. Study overall: Enrolled about 2012-2016, patients had progressing, pretreated mismatch repair-deficient cancers of around 12 types.

Assay used: immunoSEQ multiplex PCR; TCRdb lists only in-frame clones, some missing. The sample shows 70,000 to 90,000 clones, approximately 81% of them seen only once. The CDR3 totals 13 residues. V was pared by 3 bases and J by 6 bases, with 10 bases between. Germline assignment: CDR1 SGHTA and CDR2 FQGTGA. Study observations and caveats: After pembrolizumab, tumor-resident clones rose rapidly, then generally contracted before radiologic responses.

This TCR derives from an adult with mismatch repair-deficient cancer. The sample here was peripheral blood, taken 44 weeks after starting pembrolizumab. V usage is TRBV7-3 and J usage is TRBJ2-3, with D perhaps matching TRBD1 (5 bases). Here the CDR3 reads CASSFQGSDTQYF. Here the CDR3 DNA reads TGTGCCAGCAGCTTCCAGGGTTCGGATACGCAGTATTTT.